This TCR beta chain emerged from a study of Ad26.COV2.S vaccination and SARS-CoV-2 variants. Germline CDR1 reads LGHDT; CDR2 reads YNNKEL (reference sequence). CDR3 length: 12 amino acids. V gave up 1 base and J gave up 2 bases, with 3 bases separating them. Treatment given: about 20 received Ad26.COV2.S at low or high dose, single or two shots; several received placebo; per-sample allocation not given. Day 63 after the first vaccine or placebo injection was the time point for sampling. Clones were sequenced by immunoSEQ multiplex PCR, and TCRdb holds only the in-frame ones, with some missing. Here the sample spans roughly 320,000 clones, around 86% being singletons. This clone came up once. Additional DNA sequences in this sample encode the identical CDR3.

This clonotype was sampled from a person aged 18-60 years who received the Ad26.COV2.S COVID-19 vaccine or a placebo. The chain employs TRBV3-1 (or the pseudogene TRBV3-2) and TRBJ2-7, with D hard to call. The sequences come from peripheral blood, collected in a trial of Ad26.COV2.S vaccine versus placebo. CDR3 region: CASSQVPYEQYF. The CDR3 coding sequence is TGTGCCAGCAGCCAAGTGCCCTACGAGCAGTACTTC.